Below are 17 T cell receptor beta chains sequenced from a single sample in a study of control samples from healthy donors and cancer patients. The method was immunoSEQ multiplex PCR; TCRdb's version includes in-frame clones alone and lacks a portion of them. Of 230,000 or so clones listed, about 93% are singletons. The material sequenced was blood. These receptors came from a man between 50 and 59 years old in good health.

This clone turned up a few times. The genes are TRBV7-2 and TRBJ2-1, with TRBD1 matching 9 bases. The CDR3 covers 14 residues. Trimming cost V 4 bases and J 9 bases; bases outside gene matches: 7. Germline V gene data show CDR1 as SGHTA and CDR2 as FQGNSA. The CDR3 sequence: CASSYSTGGGEQFF. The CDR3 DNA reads TGTGCCAGCAGCTACTCGACAGGGGGGGGTGAGCAGTTCTTC.

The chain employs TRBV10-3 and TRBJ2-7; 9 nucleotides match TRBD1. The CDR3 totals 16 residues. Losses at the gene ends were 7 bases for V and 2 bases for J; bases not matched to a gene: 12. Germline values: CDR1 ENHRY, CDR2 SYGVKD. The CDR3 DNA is TGTGCCATCACTGAAGGGCAGGGGACAGGGACCTACGAGCAGTACTTC. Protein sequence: CAITEGQGTGTYEQYF.

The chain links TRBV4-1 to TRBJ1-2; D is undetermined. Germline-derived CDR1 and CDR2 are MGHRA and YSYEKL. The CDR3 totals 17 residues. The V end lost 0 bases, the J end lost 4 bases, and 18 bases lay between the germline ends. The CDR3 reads CASSQDKSWTLRYGYTF. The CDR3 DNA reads TGCGCCAGCAGCCAAGATAAAAGCTGGACCTTGCGCTATGGCTACACCTTC.

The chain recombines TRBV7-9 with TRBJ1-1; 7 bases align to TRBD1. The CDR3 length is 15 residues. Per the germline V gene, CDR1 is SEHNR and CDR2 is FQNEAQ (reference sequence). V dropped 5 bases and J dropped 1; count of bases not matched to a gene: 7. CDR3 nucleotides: TGTGCCAGCAGCCCGAGGGCAGGGGGGAACACTGAAGCTTTCTTT. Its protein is CASSPRAGGNTEAFF. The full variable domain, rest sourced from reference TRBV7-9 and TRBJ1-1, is DTGVSQNPRHKITKRGQNVTFRCDPISEHNRLYWYRQTLGQGPEFLTYFQNEAQLEKSRLLSDRFSAERPKGSFSTLEIQRTEQGDSAMYLCASSPRAGGNTEAFFGQGTRLTVV.

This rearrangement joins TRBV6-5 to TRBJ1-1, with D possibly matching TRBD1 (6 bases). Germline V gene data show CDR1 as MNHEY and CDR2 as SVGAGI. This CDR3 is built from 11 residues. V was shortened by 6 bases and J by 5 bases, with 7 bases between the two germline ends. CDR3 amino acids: CASSQGTEAFF. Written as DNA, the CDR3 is TGTGCCAGCAGCCAGGGGACTGAAGCTTTCTTT.

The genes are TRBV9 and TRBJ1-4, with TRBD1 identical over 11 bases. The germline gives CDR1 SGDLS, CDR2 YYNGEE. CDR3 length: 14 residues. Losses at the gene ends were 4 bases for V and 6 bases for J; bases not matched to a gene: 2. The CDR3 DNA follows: TGTGCCAGCAGCAGGGACAGGGGGGATGAAAAACTGTTTTTT. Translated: CASSRDRGDEKLFF. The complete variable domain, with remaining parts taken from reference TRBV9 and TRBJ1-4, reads DSGVTQTPKHLITATGQRVTLRCSPRSGDLSVYWYQQSLDQGLQFLIQYYNGEERAKGNILERFSAQQFPDLHSELNLSSLELGDSALYFCASSRDRGDEKLFFGSGTQLSVL.

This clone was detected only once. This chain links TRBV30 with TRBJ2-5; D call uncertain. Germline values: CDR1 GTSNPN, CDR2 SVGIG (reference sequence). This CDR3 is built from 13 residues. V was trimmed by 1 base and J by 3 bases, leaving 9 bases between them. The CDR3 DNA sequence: TGTGCCTGGAGTGAGGGCCGCAAAGAGACCCAGTACTTC. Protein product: CAWSEGRKETQYF.

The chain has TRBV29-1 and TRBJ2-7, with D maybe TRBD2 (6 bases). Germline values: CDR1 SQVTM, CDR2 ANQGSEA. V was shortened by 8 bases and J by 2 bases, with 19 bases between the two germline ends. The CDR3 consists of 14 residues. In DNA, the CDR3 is TGCAGCATCCTGGAGGGTACTCGTCCCTACGAGCAGTACGTC. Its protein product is CSILEGTRPYEQYV.

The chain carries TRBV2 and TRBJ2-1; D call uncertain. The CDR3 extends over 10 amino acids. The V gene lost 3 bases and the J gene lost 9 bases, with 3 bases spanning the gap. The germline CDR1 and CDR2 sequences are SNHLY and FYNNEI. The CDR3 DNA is TGTGCCAGCAGTGAGGGTGAGCAGTTCTTC. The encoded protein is CASSEGEQFF. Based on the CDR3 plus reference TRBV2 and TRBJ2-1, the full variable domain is EPEVTQTPSHQVTQMGQEVILRCVPISNHLYFYWYRQILGQKVEFLVSFYNNEISEKSEIFDDQFSVERPDGSNFTLKIRSTKLEDSAMYFCASSEGEQFFGPGTRLTVL.

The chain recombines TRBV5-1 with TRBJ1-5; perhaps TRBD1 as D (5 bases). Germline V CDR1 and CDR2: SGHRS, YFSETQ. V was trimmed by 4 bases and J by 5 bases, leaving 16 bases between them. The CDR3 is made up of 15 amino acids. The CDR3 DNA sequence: TGCGCCAGCAGCATTACCCCCGGGGGTGATCAGCCCCAGCATTTT. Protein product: CASSITPGGDQPQHF.

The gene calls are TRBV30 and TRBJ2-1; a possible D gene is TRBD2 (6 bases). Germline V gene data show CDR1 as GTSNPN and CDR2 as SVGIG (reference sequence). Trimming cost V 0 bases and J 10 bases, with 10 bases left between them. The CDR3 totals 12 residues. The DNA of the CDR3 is TGTGCCTGGAGTGTACCGGGGGACGAGCAGTTCTTC. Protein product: CAWSVPGDEQFF. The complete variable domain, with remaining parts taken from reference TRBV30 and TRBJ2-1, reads SQTIHQWPATLVQPVGSPLSLECTVEGTSNPNLYWYRQAAGRGLQLLFYSVGIGQISSEVPQNLSASRPQDRQFILSSKKLLLSDSGFYLCAWSVPGDEQFFGPGTRLTVL.

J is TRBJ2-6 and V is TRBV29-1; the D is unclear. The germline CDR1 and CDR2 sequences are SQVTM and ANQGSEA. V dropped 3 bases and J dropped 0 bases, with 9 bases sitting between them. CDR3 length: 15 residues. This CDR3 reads CSVEKINSGANVLTF. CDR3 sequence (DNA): TGCAGCGTTGAGAAGATAAACTCTGGGGCCAACGTCCTGACTTTC. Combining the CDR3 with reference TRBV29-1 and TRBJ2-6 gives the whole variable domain SAVISQKPSRDICQRGTSLTIQCQVDSQVTMMFWYRQQPGQSLTLIATANQGSEATYESGFVIDKFPISRPNLTFSTLTVSNMSPEDSSIYLCSVEKINSGANVLTFGAGSRLTVL.

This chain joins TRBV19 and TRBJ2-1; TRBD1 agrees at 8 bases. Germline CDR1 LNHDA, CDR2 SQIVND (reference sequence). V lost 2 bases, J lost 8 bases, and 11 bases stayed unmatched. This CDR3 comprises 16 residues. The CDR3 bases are TGTGCCAGTAGTATAAGGACCGGGACAGGATCCGATGAGCAGTTCTTC. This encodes CASSIRTGTGSDEQFF.

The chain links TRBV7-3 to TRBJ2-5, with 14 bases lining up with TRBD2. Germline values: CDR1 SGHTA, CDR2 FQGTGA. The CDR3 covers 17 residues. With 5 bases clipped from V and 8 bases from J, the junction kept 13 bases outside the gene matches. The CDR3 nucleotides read TGTGCCAGCAGCCCAGGACTAGCGGGGGGCTCCACAGGTACCCAGTACTTC. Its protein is CASSPGLAGGSTGTQYF. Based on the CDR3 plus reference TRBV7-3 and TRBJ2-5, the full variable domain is GAGVSQTPSNKVTEKGKYVELRCDPISGHTALYWYRQSLGQGPEFLIYFQGTGAADDSGLPNDRFFAVRPEGSVSTLKIQRTERGDSAVYLCASSPGLAGGSTGTQYFGPGTRLLVL.

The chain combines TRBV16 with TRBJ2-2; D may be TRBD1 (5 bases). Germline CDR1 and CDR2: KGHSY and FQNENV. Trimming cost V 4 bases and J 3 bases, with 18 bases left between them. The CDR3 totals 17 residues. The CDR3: CASSLRLVKGHTGELFF. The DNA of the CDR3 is TGTGCCAGCAGCCTCCGATTAGTCAAGGGGCACACCGGGGAGCTGTTTTTT.

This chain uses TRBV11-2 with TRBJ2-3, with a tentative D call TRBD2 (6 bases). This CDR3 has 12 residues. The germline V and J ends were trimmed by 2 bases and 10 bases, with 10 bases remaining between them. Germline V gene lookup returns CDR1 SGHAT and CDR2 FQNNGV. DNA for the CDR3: TGTGCCAGCAGCTTATCGGCGGGGTCGCAGTATTTT. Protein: CASSLSAGSQYF.

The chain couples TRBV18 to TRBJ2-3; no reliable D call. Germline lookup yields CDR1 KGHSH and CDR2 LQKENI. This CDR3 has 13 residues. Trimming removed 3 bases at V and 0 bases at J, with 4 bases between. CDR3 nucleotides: TGTGCCAGCTCACCGGCTAGCACAGATACGCAGTATTTT. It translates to CASSPASTDTQYF.